The 26 T cell receptor beta chains listed next were all sequenced from one sample in a study of T cells expressing NK-cell markers. Using the 5' RACE reads, TCRdb records one entry per CDR3 protein without DNA. The sample features 550,000 to 600,000 distinct CDR3 sequences, with approximately 3.6% in its top ten. Source material: blood T cells: a sorted CD56 or NKG2C T cell subset, CD4+ or CD8+ T cells, or bulk PBMC T cells (not recorded which). Source of these receptors: a young man in good health.

V gene TRBV29-1 combines with J gene TRBJ2-6; TCRdb selects TRBD1, and the lack of DNA leaves this call unchecked. Germline CDR1 SQVTM, CDR2 ANQGSEA. CDR3 size: 16 residues. CDR3 residues: CSVRPGQGISANVLTF.

This sequence joins TRBV29-1 and TRBJ2-7; TCRdb returns TRBD1, unconfirmable since there is no DNA. Germline CDR1 is SQVTM and CDR2 is ANQGSEA. CDR3 length: 14 residues. CDR3 loop: CSVGQGQGHYEQYF.

This chain links TRBV5-1 with TRBJ2-7; with no DNA, the TCRdb D assignment of TRBD2 cannot be verified. There are 16 residues in the CDR3. Germline assignment: CDR1 SGHRS and CDR2 YFSETQ. The CDR3 here is CASSQGLAGVVLEQYF.

The chain uses TRBV27 and TRBJ2-3; checking the TCRdb D call of TRBD2 is not possible without DNA. Germline CDR1 reads MNHEY; CDR2 reads SMNVEV (reference sequence). The CDR3 has 15 residues. CDR3 amino acids: CASSYGTSGTDTQYF.

The chain combines TRBV6-5 with TRBJ2-1. This CDR3 spans 15 amino acids. The V gene's germline CDR1 is MNHEY and CDR2 SVGAGI. CDR3 region: CASSYQRSPYNEQFF.

The chain recombines TRBV20-1 with TRBJ2-1; with no DNA, the TCRdb D assignment of TRBD1 cannot be verified. Germline V CDR1 and CDR2: DFQATT, SNEGSKA (reference sequence). This CDR3 spans 15 amino acids. The CDR3 sequence is CSARSPENPYNEQFF.

This chain connects TRBV20-1 to TRBJ1-5; TCRdb gives TRBD1 as the D gene, but with no DNA this cannot be confirmed. The CDR3 extends over 17 amino acids. CDR1 DFQATT and CDR2 SNEGSKA come from the germline V gene (reference sequence). The chain's CDR3 is CSAKRTGWSDSNQPQHF.

This chain uses TRBV24-1 with TRBJ2-2; TCRdb designates TRBD1, a call that cannot be tested without DNA. The CDR3 covers 16 residues. Per germline, CDR1 KGHDR and CDR2 SFDVKD. The CDR3 reads CATSFSGTGNTGELFF.

V usage is TRBV27 and J usage is TRBJ2-1. The germline V gene has CDR1 MNHEY and CDR2 SMNVEV (reference sequence). This CDR3 has 15 residues. CDR3 sequence reads: CASSLDPSSYNEQFF.

The gene calls are TRBV29-1 and TRBJ2-1; TCRdb outputs TRBD2, but without DNA this stays unchecked. Germline V lookup: CDR1 SQVTM, CDR2 ANQGSEA. The CDR3 length is 12 residues. The CDR3 region is CSVSTSFRFLFF.

The V and J genes are TRBV9 and TRBJ2-1; TCRdb indicates TRBD2, and absent DNA this call remains unverified. The length of the CDR3 is 16 residues. Germline V lookup: CDR1 SGDLS, CDR2 YYNGEE. CDR3 sequence reads: CASSVRGGGPDNEQFF.

The CDR3 protein is CSVGRAGTNTGELFF. The chain links TRBV29-1 to TRBJ2-2; no DNA is available, so the TRBD1 call from TCRdb remains unchecked. Germline loops: CDR1 SQVTM, CDR2 ANQGSEA. This CDR3 spans 15 amino acids.

V gene TRBV12-3 or TRBV12-4 combines with J gene TRBJ2-1; lacking DNA, the TRBD1 call made by TCRdb goes unchecked. The CDR3 length is 16 residues. The CDR3 loop reads CASSSGDRAVGDEQFF.

The V call is TRBV5-5, the J call TRBJ2-4; there is no DNA to check the TCRdb D call of TRBD2. This CDR3 has 16 amino acids. In germline, CDR1 is SGHKS, CDR2 YYEKEE (reference sequence). CDR3 residues: CASSLRWREGQNIQYF.

This rearrangement joins TRBV4-3 to TRBJ2-1; TCRdb returns TRBD2, unconfirmable since there is no DNA. The germline V gene encodes CDR1 LGHNA and CDR2 YSLEER. This CDR3 contains 16 residues. This CDR3 reads CASSQAKLAGYNEQFF.

V and J are TRBV4-2 and TRBJ2-1; TCRdb's D gene call, TRBD2, goes unchecked for lack of DNA. The germline V gene has CDR1 LGHNA and CDR2 YNFKEQ. The CDR3 length is 13 residues. CDR3 loop: CASSQAGQREEFF.

The CDR3 sequence is CASIAAVSYEQYF. The V call is TRBV6-6, the J call TRBJ2-7. Looked up from germline, CDR1 is MNHNY and CDR2 is SVGAGI (reference sequence). CDR3 size: 13 residues.

The rearrangement uses TRBV15 and TRBJ1-2. The CDR3 totals 15 residues. Looked up from germline, CDR1 is LNHNV and CDR2 is YYDKDF (reference sequence). The CDR3 reads CATSAGKRAGVGYTF.

The chain is built from TRBV4-3 and TRBJ2-7; TCRdb proposes TRBD1, but this gene call is untestable without DNA. Per germline, CDR1 LGHNA and CDR2 YSLEER. The CDR3 is 15 residues long. The CDR3 is CASSQFGGPTYEQYF.

The chain joins TRBV7-9 to TRBJ1-2; the TCRdb D gene call, TRBD1, has no DNA to confirm it. The germline V gene has CDR1 SEHNR and CDR2 FQNEAQ (reference sequence). The CDR3 loop spans 14 amino acids. The CDR3: CASIQGGGDYGYTF.

The chain recombines TRBV5-4 with TRBJ2-1; TCRdb's D call, TRBD2, is unchecked because there is no DNA. This CDR3 has 16 amino acids. Germline CDR1 SGHNT, CDR2 YYREEE (reference sequence). This CDR3 reads CASSLAQTSGRNEQFF.

The chain recombines TRBV6-2 or TRBV6-3 with TRBJ2-1; the TCRdb D gene call, TRBD2, has no DNA to confirm it. The CDR3 runs 19 residues. Per the germline V gene, CDR1 is MNHEY and CDR2 is SVGEGT. The CDR3 sequence is CASSLTRRSGTSEHNEQFF.

The J gene is TRBJ2-1, the V gene TRBV5-1. There are 16 residues in the CDR3. Looked up from germline, CDR1 is SGHRS and CDR2 is YFSETQ. The CDR3 here is CASSLDRAGSYNEQFF.

The V and J genes are TRBV7-3 and TRBJ2-6; TCRdb selects TRBD1, and the lack of DNA leaves this call unchecked. Germline CDR1 is SGHTA and CDR2 is FQGTGA. There are 18 residues in the CDR3. The CDR3 sequence is CASSFLPVSRSGANVLTF.

V and J are TRBV20-1 and TRBJ1-4; TCRdb gives TRBD1 as the D gene, but with no DNA this cannot be confirmed. CDR3 length equals 18 residues. Germline loops: CDR1 DFQATT, CDR2 SNEGSKA (reference sequence). The CDR3: CSAREQSKPGQPGEKLFF.

V is TRBV27 and J is TRBJ1-6. The germline V gene encodes CDR1 MNHEY and CDR2 SMNVEV (reference sequence). CDR3 size: 14 residues. CDR3 residues: CASSVSDRSLPLHF.